This T cell receptor beta chain derives from a study of T-cell reconstitution after alpha-beta-depleted transplantation in children. The germline gives CDR1 SGHRS, CDR2 YFSETQ. The CDR3 length is 14 residues. The V gene end was trimmed by 0 bases and the J gene end by 6 bases; junction bases not matched to a gene: 3. Study-wide points: Several hundred expanded graft clones reportedly were the source of alpha-beta T cells about two months after transplant.

This sample's TCRbeta library carried unique molecular identifier barcodes. TCRdb recomputed calls from the PCR reads with MiXCR, one row per CDR3 protein. The sample consists of 670,000 or so distinct CDR3 sequences, around 13% of them appearing once. About this clonotype itself: What it binds is unknown.

The genes are TRBV5-1 and TRBJ2-3; 8 bases line up with TRBD1. The receptor comes from a girl aged 2 to 9 with congenital amegakaryocytic thrombocytopenia, due to receive a stem cell transplant. The source was PBMCs, collected before TCRalphabeta/CD19-depleted stem cell transplant. Here the CDR3 reads CASSLARDRDTQYF. Written as DNA, the CDR3 is TGCGCCAGCAGCTTGGCCCGGGACAGGGATACGCAGTATTTT.